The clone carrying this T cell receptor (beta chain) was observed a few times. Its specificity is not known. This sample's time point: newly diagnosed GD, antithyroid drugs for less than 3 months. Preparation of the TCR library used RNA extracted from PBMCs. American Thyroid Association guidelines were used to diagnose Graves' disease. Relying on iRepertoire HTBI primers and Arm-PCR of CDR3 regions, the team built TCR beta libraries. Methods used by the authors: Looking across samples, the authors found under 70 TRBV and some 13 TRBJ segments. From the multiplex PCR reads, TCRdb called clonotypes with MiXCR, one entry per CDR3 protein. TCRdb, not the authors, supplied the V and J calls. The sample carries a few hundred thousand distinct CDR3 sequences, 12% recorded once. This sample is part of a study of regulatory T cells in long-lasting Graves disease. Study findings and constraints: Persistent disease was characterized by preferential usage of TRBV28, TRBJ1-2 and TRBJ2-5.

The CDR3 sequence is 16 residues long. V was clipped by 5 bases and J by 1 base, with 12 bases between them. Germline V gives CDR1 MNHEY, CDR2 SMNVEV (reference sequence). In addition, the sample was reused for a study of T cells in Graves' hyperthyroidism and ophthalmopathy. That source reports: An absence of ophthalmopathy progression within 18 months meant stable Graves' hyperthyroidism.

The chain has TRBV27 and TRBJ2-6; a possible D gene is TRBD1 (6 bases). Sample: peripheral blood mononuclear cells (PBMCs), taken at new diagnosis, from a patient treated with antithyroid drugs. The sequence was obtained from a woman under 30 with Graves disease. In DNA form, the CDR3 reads TGTGCCAGCAGTCCATACAGGGATTCTGGGGCCAACGTCCTGACTTTC. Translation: CASSPYRDSGANVLTF.